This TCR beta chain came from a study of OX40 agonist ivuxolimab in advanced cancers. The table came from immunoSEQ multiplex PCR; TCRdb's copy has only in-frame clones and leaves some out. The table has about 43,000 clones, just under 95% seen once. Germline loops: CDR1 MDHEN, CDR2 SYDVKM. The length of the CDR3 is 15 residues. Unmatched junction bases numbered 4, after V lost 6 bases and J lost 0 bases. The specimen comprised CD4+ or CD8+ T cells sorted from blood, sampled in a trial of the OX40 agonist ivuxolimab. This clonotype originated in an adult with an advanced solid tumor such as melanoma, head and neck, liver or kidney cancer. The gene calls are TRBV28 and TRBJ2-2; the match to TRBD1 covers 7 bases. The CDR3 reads CASSTGAANTGELFF. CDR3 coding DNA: TGTGCCAGCAGCACAGGGGCCGCGAACACCGGGGAGCTGTTTTTT.